These 25 T cell receptor beta chains originate from one sample sequenced in a study of lymphopenia after photon versus proton radiotherapy. Produced via immunoSEQ multiplex PCR; TCRdb's table is partial and in-frame only. The sample records around 20,000 clones, roughly 90% being singletons. Material: peripheral blood, obtained from a patient treated with proton-based radiotherapy. The source of these receptors is a man older than 75 with esophageal cancer.

The J gene is TRBJ2-2, the V gene TRBV9, with TRBD1 matching 10 bases. This CDR3 is built from 17 residues. From germline, CDR1 is SGDLS and CDR2 YYNGEE. V lost 1 base, J lost 7 bases, and 10 bases stayed unmatched. The CDR3 spells CASSVNRGDRGFGELFF. The DNA for the CDR3 is TGTGCCAGCAGCGTAAACCGCGGGGACAGGGGATTCGGGGAGCTGTTTTTT.

This chain uses TRBV19 with TRBJ2-5, with 8 bases identical to TRBD1. Trimming cost V 3 bases and J 4 bases; bases outside gene matches: 7. The CDR3 loop spans 15 amino acids. Germline lookup yields CDR1 LNHDA and CDR2 SQIVND (reference sequence). The CDR3 region has the DNA TGTGCCAGTAGTATGACAGGGGAGAAAGGAGAGACCCAGTACTTC. Its translation is CASSMTGEKGETQYF. The whole variable domain, filled in from reference TRBV19 and TRBJ2-5, reads DGGITQSPKYLFRKEGQNVTLSCEQNLNHDAMYWYRQDPGQGLRLIYYSQIVNDFQKGDIAEGYSVSREKKESFPLTVTSAQKNPTAFYLCASSMTGEKGETQYFGPGTRLLVL.

This chain uses TRBV19 with TRBJ1-4; D perhaps matches TRBD1 (5 bases). CDR3 size: 18 residues. Germline values: CDR1 LNHDA, CDR2 SQIVND (reference sequence). V was trimmed by 3 bases and J by 5 bases, leaving 22 bases between them. CDR3 in amino acids: CASSILRGLATANEKLFF. The CDR3 DNA follows: TGTGCCAGTAGTATTCTCCGTGGTTTGGCGACAGCAAATGAAAAACTGTTTTTT.

The genes are TRBV29-1 and TRBJ2-5; possibly TRBD2 for D (6 bases). This CDR3 is built from 12 residues. With 8 bases removed from V and 13 bases from J, the gap between germline ends came to 23 bases. Germline V gene lookup returns CDR1 SQVTM and CDR2 ANQGSEA. CDR3: CSFRDLRSPLYF. CDR3 in DNA: TGCAGCTTCAGGGACTTAAGGTCCCCCCTGTACTTC.

V is TRBV19 and J is TRBJ2-4; D remains unclear. The CDR3 runs 15 residues. Trimming stripped 3 bases from V and 0 bases from J, with 9 bases between. Germline loops: CDR1 LNHDA, CDR2 SQIVND (reference sequence). The CDR3 DNA is TGTGCCAGTAGTATGGTGGTATTAGCCAAAAACATTCAGTACTTC. Protein sequence: CASSMVVLAKNIQYF. Full variable domain (remainder filled in from reference TRBV19 and TRBJ2-4): DGGITQSPKYLFRKEGQNVTLSCEQNLNHDAMYWYRQDPGQGLRLIYYSQIVNDFQKGDIAEGYSVSREKKESFPLTVTSAQKNPTAFYLCASSMVVLAKNIQYFGAGTRLSVL.

CDR3 in DNA: TGTGCCACCAGCAGAGATGCGCTAGCGGAATATCCTATCTACGAGCAGTACTTC. Protein sequence: CATSRDALAEYPIYEQYF. The chain employs TRBV15 and TRBJ2-7; 7 bases fit TRBD2. This CDR3 is built from 18 residues. Germline V gene data show CDR1 as LNHNV and CDR2 as YYDKDF (reference sequence). Unmatched junction bases numbered 14, after V lost 0 bases and J lost 3 bases. Full variable domain (outside the CDR3, taken from reference TRBV15 and TRBJ2-7): DAMVIQNPRYQVTQFGKPVTLSCSQTLNHNVMYWYQQKSSQAPKLLFHYYDKDFNNEADTPDNFQSRRPNTSFCFLDIRSPGLGDTAMYLCATSRDALAEYPIYEQYFGPGTRLTVT.

The gene calls are TRBV19 and TRBJ1-2; 8 bases are shared with TRBD1. CDR1 and CDR2 from the germline V gene are LNHDA and SQIVND (reference sequence). The CDR3 has 14 amino acids. With V trimmed by 5 bases and J by 4 bases, 6 bases remained unmatched. In DNA form, the CDR3 reads TGTGCCAGTAGTCCTGGGACAGGAGCCTATGGCTACACCTTC. It is translated as CASSPGTGAYGYTF.

This clone was detected only a few times. The chain has TRBV7-2 and TRBJ2-3; no clear D. The V end was cut by 6 bases, the J end by 1 base, with 11 bases between. The length of the CDR3 is 14 residues. Looked up from germline, CDR1 is SGHTA and CDR2 is FQGNSA. The CDR3 nucleotides are TGTGCCAGCAGTACCGAAGGCCGCACAGATACGCAGTATTTT. Translation gives CASSTEGRTDTQYF. The whole variable domain, remainder taken from reference TRBV7-2 and TRBJ2-3, is GAGVSQSPSNKVTEKGKDVELRCDPISGHTALYWYRQSLGQGLEFLIYFQGNSAPDKSGLPSDRFSAERTGGSVSTLTIQRTQQEDSAVYLCASSTEGRTDTQYFGPGTRLTVL.

CDR3 amino acids: CASSVTSGGAYEQFF. The CDR3 DNA is TGCGCCAGCAGCGTGACTAGCGGGGGGGCATATGAGCAGTTCTTC. The rearrangement links TRBV5-1 to TRBJ2-1, with TRBD2 matching over 14 bases. After removal of 4 bases from V and 8 bases from J, the junction contained 5 bases not matched to a gene. Germline V gene data show CDR1 as SGHRS and CDR2 as YFSETQ. The CDR3 consists of 15 residues.

The rearrangement joins TRBV11-3 to TRBJ1-1; 7 bases fit TRBD1. This CDR3 spans 16 amino acids. The germline gives CDR1 SGHNT, CDR2 YENEEA. The V gene end was trimmed by 6 bases and the J gene end by 1 base; junction bases not matched to a gene: 11. CDR3 coding DNA: TGTGCCAGCAGACGAAGTTTGGGACAGCCGAACACTGAAGCTTTCTTT. Residues: CASRRSLGQPNTEAFF.

The J gene is TRBJ1-2, the V gene TRBV18, with no clear D. The CDR3 spans 15 residues. The V gene lost 2 bases and the J gene lost 4 bases, with 14 bases spanning the gap. Germline V gene sequence: CDR1 KGHSH, CDR2 LQKENI. The CDR3: CASSPVTASSYGYTF. The CDR3 DNA follows: TGTGCCAGCTCACCAGTGACGGCGTCAAGCTATGGCTACACCTTC.

V usage is TRBV19 and J usage is TRBJ1-3, with D perhaps TRBD1 (6 bases). Germline V CDR1 and CDR2: LNHDA, SQIVND (reference sequence). CDR3 size: 17 residues. Trimming took 6 bases from V and 0 from J, leaving 18 bases between them. DNA for the CDR3: TGTGCCAGTAGCGGGGGCGTGCCCATAGTCTCTGGAAACACCATATATTTT. Translation: CASSGGVPIVSGNTIYF.

This chain joins TRBV7-3 and TRBJ2-7, with D tentatively TRBD1 or TRBD2 (7 bases each). With 8 bases removed from V and 2 bases from J, the gap between germline ends came to 16 bases. This CDR3 region has 14 residues. In germline, CDR1 is SGHTA, CDR2 FQGTGA. The CDR3 sequence is CASSPGGGTYEQYF. For the CDR3, the DNA is TGTGCCAGCTCCCCAGGGGGGGGGACCTACGAGCAGTACTTC.

CDR3 residues: CASSQGQFYEQYF. DNA of the CDR3: TGCGCCAGCAGCCAGGGACAGTTCTACGAGCAGTACTTC. The rearrangement links TRBV5-1 to TRBJ2-5; TRBD1 aligns across 7 bases. The end of the DNA fits TRBJ2-7 better, so the J call may be wrong. The germline V gene has CDR1 SGHRS and CDR2 YFSETQ. CDR3 length: 13 amino acids.

The chain uses TRBV9 and TRBJ2-5; no definite D call. Germline assignment: CDR1 SGDLS and CDR2 YYNGEE. V was shortened by 5 bases and J by 3 bases, with 20 bases between the two germline ends. The CDR3 length is 16 residues. In DNA, the CDR3 is TGTGCCAGCAGTATGGGGTGGGCCCGGACGGAAGAGACCCAGTACTTC. It is translated as CASSMGWARTEETQYF.

The gene calls are TRBV7-3 and TRBJ2-1; tentatively, D is TRBD1 or TRBD2 (5 bases each). This CDR3 contains 14 residues. V was cut by 1 base and J by 3 bases, with 7 bases left in between. Germline loops: CDR1 SGHTA, CDR2 FQGTGA. CDR3 protein: CASSLRDGYNEQFF. The CDR3 coding sequence is TGTGCCAGCAGCTTAAGGGACGGCTACAATGAGCAGTTCTTC.

This chain uses TRBV6-6 with TRBJ2-1; TRBD1 might be the D (6 bases). V was shortened by 5 bases and J by 10 bases, with 15 bases between the two germline ends. The CDR3 consists of 13 residues. Germline assignment: CDR1 MNHNY and CDR2 SVGAGI (reference sequence). DNA for the CDR3: TGTGCCAGCAGTCGAACTACTACAGGGGAGCAGTTCTTC. This encodes CASSRTTTGEQFF.

The chain links TRBV6-1 to TRBJ2-1; 9 positions agree with TRBD1. The CDR3 is made up of 18 amino acids. V lost 2 bases, J lost 4 bases, and 12 bases stayed unmatched. Per germline, CDR1 MNHNS and CDR2 SASEGT. The CDR3 DNA is TGTGCCAGCAGTGAAAGACAGGGGGTCATCGTCCTTTACAATGAGCAGTTCTTC. Residues: CASSERQGVIVLYNEQFF.

V usage is TRBV10-3 and J usage is TRBJ1-1; no clear D. The CDR3 is made up of 12 amino acids. Per the germline V gene, CDR1 is ENHRY and CDR2 is SYGVKD. V lost 0 bases and J lost 8, with 7 bases in between. CDR3 in amino acids: CAISESFLEAFF. The DNA for the CDR3 is TGTGCCATCAGTGAGTCGTTTCTAGAAGCTTTCTTT.

This chain uses TRBV10-1 with TRBJ2-3, with D perhaps matching TRBD1 (5 bases). The CDR3 has 15 amino acids. From germline, CDR1 is WNHNN and CDR2 SYGVQD (reference sequence). The ends were cut back, 2 bases at V and 1 base at J, with 10 bases in the middle. The CDR3 here is CASSEGPRGTDTQYF. For the CDR3, the DNA is TGCGCCAGCAGTGAGGGACCCAGGGGCACAGATACGCAGTATTTT.

This clone was detected once. The chain carries TRBV6-1 and TRBJ1-1, with TRBD1 matching 7 bases. The CDR3 contains 13 residues. J was trimmed by 5 bases and V by 7 bases; bases with no gene match: 7. Germline V CDR1 and CDR2: MNHNS, SASEGT. The CDR3 loop is CASKQGVWTEAFF. The CDR3 coding sequence is TGTGCCAGCAAGCAGGGGGTATGGACTGAAGCTTTCTTT.

CDR3 residues: CAWSVAGGSYEQYF. The CDR3 DNA reads as TGTGCCTGGAGTGTAGCGGGCGGATCCTACGAGCAGTACTTC. The chain carries TRBV30 and TRBJ2-7, with a tentative D call TRBD2 (6 bases). This CDR3 comprises 14 residues. Germline V gene lookup returns CDR1 GTSNPN and CDR2 SVGIG (reference sequence). Trimming took 0 bases from V and 1 from J, leaving 10 bases between them.

This chain connects TRBV5-4 to TRBJ2-1; TRBD2 is a possible D gene (6 bases). The germline gives CDR1 SGHNT, CDR2 YYREEE (reference sequence). The CDR3 runs to 13 residues. V dropped 7 bases and J dropped 4 bases, with 12 bases sitting between them. The CDR3 DNA follows: TGTGCCAGCCGGGAGAGCGGGTACAATGAGCAGTTCTTC. Translating gives CASRESGYNEQFF.

This chain joins TRBV6-1 and TRBJ2-2, with D hard to call. Germline loops: CDR1 MNHNS, CDR2 SASEGT. The length of the CDR3 is 14 residues. V shed 1 base and J shed 3 bases, with 6 bases lying between them. The CDR3 region is CASSEGPDTGELFF. The CDR3 DNA sequence: TGTGCCAGCAGTGAAGGGCCGGACACCGGGGAGCTGTTTTTT.

The chain uses TRBV12-2 and TRBJ1-2; the DNA was not compared with TRBD1, the D call given in the table. TRBV12-2 is a known pseudogene. CDR3 length: 19 amino acids. CDR3 loop: CASRFPPRGRDRGRWGYTF. CDR3 coding DNA: TGTGCAAGTCGCTTCCCCCCAAGGGGCCGGGACAGGGGGCGTTGGGGCTACACCTTC.